This record concerns one T cell receptor (beta chain) sequence. This clone was seen only a few times. This receptor's antigen is unknown. No much larger clone is present one base from it, and per-base qualities are unavailable. Reading from cysteine to phenylalanine, the CDR3 counts 14 amino acids. The read is trimmed to its CDR3 DNA, 42 bases read in frame from base 1. The V and J ends are trimmed by 0 bases and 6 bases, leaving 13 bases between them. CDR1 and CDR2, looked up from the germline V gene, are SGHDT and YYEEEE. The entry originates in a study of shared clonotypes between healthy human individuals (dated by TCRdb to about 2020). For context, the study as a whole: A few men and a couple of women, aged 18 to 49 years, made up the cohort. For each donor, CD4 naive and CD4 memory were each given three plates, CD8 naive was given two plates, and CD8 memory was given one plate. To estimate repertoire size and how much clonotypes are shared between individuals, the study performed deep sequencing of blood TCR repertoires from a handful of healthy adults. Libraries were prepared and TCR repertoires were sequenced by different laboratories using diverse techniques, in order to increase sequencing depth and limit assay-specific biases. Between about 0.8 and 9.5 billion PBMCs per donor were obtained by leukapheresis. Here is what the overall study found, with its caveats: Even with the large sequencing depth, rarefaction of the sorted-subset datasets indicated that sequencing was incomplete. Sampling was restricted to blood, and TCR repertoires in tissues likely differ from the TCR repertoires found in blood. Across a few donors, about 5% of naive CD4, 3% to 4% of naive CD8, roughly 2.3% of memory CD4, and 0.4% of memory CD8 clonotypes were shared. Compared with non-shared clonotypes, clonotypes shared by all four sorted-subset donors had higher generation probabilities. Estimated clonotype richness was generally larger for naive than for memory subsets. Because the study included a small number of donors, the genetic and exposure-history diversity represented was limited. Based on pairwise subsampling, the degree of clonotype sharing among donors was expected to be affected by sequencing depth.

TCR CDR3 regions were amplified from genomic DNA by multiplex PCR using the deep immunoSEQ assay. Extracted genomic DNA from each cell subset was distributed evenly across all wells of several immunoSEQ 96-well plates, and each plate was treated as a replicate. For sorted subsets, around 200 ng genomic DNA, equal to 25,000 to 35,000 T cell genomes, was loaded into each replicate PCR. Purified libraries were measured with a Qubit 3.0 fluorometer, size-checked on a Bioanalyzer 2100, and measured again with the KAPA Library Quantification kit. A separate single-read 150-cycle Illumina NextSeq 550 flow cell was used to sequence each immunoSEQ 96-well plate. The study's processing was this. Because the immunoSEQ output held only junctional sequences and lacked quality scores, the filtering could not match the filtering applied to full-length reads. To assign V/J genes and CDR3, sequences were annotated against IMGT germline references using PyIR, a Python wrapper for IgBLAST v1.9. Reads were removed for weak V/J assignments (E-value above 1e-6), missing CDR3, stop codons, out-of-frame junctions, or ambiguous translated residues. V3J clonotypes were defined by identical inferred V gene, J gene, and CDR3 amino acid sequence. Percentage overlap between repertoires was computed as shared unique clonotypes divided by the size of the smaller repertoire. Three approaches were used to assess repertoire richness: RTK rarefaction, the Chao1 estimator, and Recon v2.1 estimates of unobserved clonotypes. Generation probabilities for all TCRbeta clonotypes obtained by the gDNA method from several donors were computed using OLGA. In its TCRdb copy, this immuneACCESS table keeps in-frame sequences only and misses some clones. Where compared with another copy, unresolved V genes explain less than half of these, and the others have no known cause. V and J calls plus clone size are reproduced from that table; the DNA served to infer D and trimming. The sample table lists about 320,000 clones, more than 75% of them with a count of one. 15% to 20% of the sample lies in the top ten.

The donors were healthy, HIV-negative adults with no recently reported acute infections or vaccinations. All donors were Caucasian adults living in Nashville, Tennessee, USA. CD8 memory samples were composed of magnetically selected CD45RO+ cells combined with CCR7-negative CD45RA+ effector memory (TemRA) cells. Blood was obtained by leukapheresis, after which PBMCs were separated by Ficoll-Histopaque density gradient centrifugation and cryopreserved in liquid nitrogen vapor phase. Analytical flow cytometry was used to check the purity and quantity of every magnetically sorted T cell population. From each sorted fraction, genomic DNA was isolated and quantified by UV absorbance on a Nanodrop 2000c.

This sequence was found in a young man in good health. The sequenced material came from memory CD8+ T cells sorted from blood. What this sample's cell subset or site label stands for: CD45RO+ cells pooled with CCR7-negative TemRA cells. The rearrangement joined TRBV5-6 to TRBJ2-7, with TRBD1 tentatively as D gene (5 bases match). The DNA is as follows: TGTGCCAGCAGCTTGGGCAGGGTTATAGGCGAGCAGTACTTC. It translates to CASSLGRVIGEQYF. Extended through the reference TRBV5-6 and TRBJ2-7 proteins, this CDR3 yields the full variable domain: DAGVTQSPTHLIKTRGQQVTLRCSPKSGHDTVSWYQQALGQGPQFIFQYYEEEERQRGNFPDRFSGHQFPNYSSELNVNALLLGDSALYLCASSLGRVIGEQYFGPGTRLTVT.